This T cell receptor beta chain was obtained from a study of glioma-infiltrating T cells after dendritic cell vaccination (dated by TCRdb to between 2015 and 2016). Regarding the research as a whole: Of the 15 or so glioblastoma patients in the cohort, all drawn from Phase I and II dendritic cell vaccination trials, 9 were newly diagnosed and 6 had recurrent disease. Deep sequencing of TCR beta CDR3 regions was used to quantify tumor-infiltrating lymphocyte content and compare tumor and blood repertoires in dendritic cell-vaccinated glioblastoma patients. Patients received autologous tumor lysate-pulsed dendritic cell vaccination between about 2002 and 2013. Patients received three intradermal dendritic cell vaccine injections at biweekly intervals in the arm below the axilla. The vaccine consisted of monocyte-derived dendritic cells cultured seven to eight days with IL-4 and GM-CSF, then pulsed overnight with autologous tumor lysate. Survival after dendritic cell vaccination was correlated with TCR sequencing metrics, such as TIL content and the overlap between tumor and blood repertoires.

What the work shows at the level of the full study, not this receptor alone: The cohort was small and heterogeneous, only a few patients had full blood and tumor sets, and even fewer had initial-recurrent tumor pairs. No direct relationship between TCR clonality and survival was found, suggesting that a diverse polyclonal response may matter. The three-group TCR overlap response model was described as speculative and requiring prospective validation. After dendritic cell vaccination, a higher estimated pretreatment TIL content predicted longer time to progression and overall survival.

The sample's time point label, decoded: after dendritic cell vaccination, including at tumor progression/relapse. Selection of patients required sufficient residual fresh-frozen tumor tissue and over two years of available survival data. None of the glioblastoma patients carried an isocitrate dehydrogenase mutation, although molecular status otherwise varied. PBMC were collected before vaccination, two weeks after the third vaccination, and at tumor progression when it occurred. Genomic DNA was extracted with the Qiagen DNeasy Blood extraction Kit. The CDR3, from cysteine to phenylalanine, totals 17 residues. Of the read, only the CDR3 DNA is kept; its 51 bases are in frame from base 1. Per the germline V gene (reference sequence), SGHAT is the CDR1 and FQDESV is the CDR2. Germline trimming: 1 base from V, 0 bases from J; junction bases outside gene matches: 9. The immunoSEQ assay amplified TCRB CDR3 regions from approximately 2 micrograms of genomic DNA, or from all available DNA when less than that amount was available. Multiplex PCR used 60 forward primers for TCR V beta segments and 13 reverse primers for J beta segments. To estimate reads per starting template, synthetic control templates were spiked into each sample at limiting dilution. The Illumina HiSeq System generated 87 bp sequencing reads. For the original study's pipeline: To remove PCR and sequencing errors, closely related sequences were merged with a nearest neighbor algorithm. TCR overlap was measured as the percentage of unique tumor TCR beta sequences also present in the same patient's peripheral blood. TCRdb took over this immuneACCESS table, retaining in-frame rearrangements with V and J assigned. Such tables are incomplete; in checked studies, under half of the missing clones stem from an unresolved V gene, and the remainder is unexplained. The D gene and trimming were derived from the DNA, and the V and J assignments and clone size from that table. Across this sample there are fewer than 60,000 clones, with 70% to 90% seen only once. The ten top clones hold roughly 5.4% of the sample.

Worth noting for this clone: There is no known antigen for this receptor. No per-base quality is available; no much larger clone lies one base away.

This chain is built from TRBV11-1 and TRBJ2-7, with 7 middle bases fitting TRBD2. The source is a human donor with glioblastoma. The starting material was blood, obtained after dendritic cell vaccination. The base sequence is TGTGCCAGCAGCTTAGGGGGCGGGAGCCCTACCTCCTACGAGCAGTACTTC. Its protein is CASSLGGGSPTSYEQYF.